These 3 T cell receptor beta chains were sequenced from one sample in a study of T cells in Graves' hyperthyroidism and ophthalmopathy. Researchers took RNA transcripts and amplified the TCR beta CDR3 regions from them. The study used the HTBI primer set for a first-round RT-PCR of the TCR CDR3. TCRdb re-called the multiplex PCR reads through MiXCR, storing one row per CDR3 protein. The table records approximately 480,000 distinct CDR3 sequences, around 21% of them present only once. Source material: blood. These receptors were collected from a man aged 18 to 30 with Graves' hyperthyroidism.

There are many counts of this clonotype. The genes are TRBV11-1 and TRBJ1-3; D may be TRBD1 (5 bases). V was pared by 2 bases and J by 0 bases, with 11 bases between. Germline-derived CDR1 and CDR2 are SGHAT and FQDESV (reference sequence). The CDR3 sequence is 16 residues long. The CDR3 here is CASSLTAGHSGNTIYF. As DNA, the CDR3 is TGTGCCAGCAGCTTAACGGCAGGGCACTCTGGAAACACCATATATTTT.

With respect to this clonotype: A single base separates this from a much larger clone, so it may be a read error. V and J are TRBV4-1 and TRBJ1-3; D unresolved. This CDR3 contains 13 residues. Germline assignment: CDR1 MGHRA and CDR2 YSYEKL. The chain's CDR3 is CASSQVDGNTVYF. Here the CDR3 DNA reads TGCGCCAGCAGCCAAGTTGACGGAAACACCGTATATTTT.

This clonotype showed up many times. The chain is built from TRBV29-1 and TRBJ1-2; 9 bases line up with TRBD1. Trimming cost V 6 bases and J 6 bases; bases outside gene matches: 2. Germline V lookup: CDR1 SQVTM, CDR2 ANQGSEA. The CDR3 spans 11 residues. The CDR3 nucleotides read TGCAGCGTCGGGACAGGGAATGGCTACACCTTC. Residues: CSVGTGNGYTF.